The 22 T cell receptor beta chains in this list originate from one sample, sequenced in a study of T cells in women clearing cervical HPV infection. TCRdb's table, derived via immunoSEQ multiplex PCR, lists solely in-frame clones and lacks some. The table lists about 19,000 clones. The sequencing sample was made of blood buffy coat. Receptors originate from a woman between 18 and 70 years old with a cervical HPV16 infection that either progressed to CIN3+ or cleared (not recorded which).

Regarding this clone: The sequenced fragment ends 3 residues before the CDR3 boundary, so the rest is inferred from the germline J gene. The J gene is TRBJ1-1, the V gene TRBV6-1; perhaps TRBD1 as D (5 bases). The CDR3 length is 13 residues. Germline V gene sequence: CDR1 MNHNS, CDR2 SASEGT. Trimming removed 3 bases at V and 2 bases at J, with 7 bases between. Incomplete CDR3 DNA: TGTGCCAGCAGTGAGGGGGGAAACACTGAA. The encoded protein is CASSEGGNTE. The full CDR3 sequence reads CASSEGGNTEAFF.

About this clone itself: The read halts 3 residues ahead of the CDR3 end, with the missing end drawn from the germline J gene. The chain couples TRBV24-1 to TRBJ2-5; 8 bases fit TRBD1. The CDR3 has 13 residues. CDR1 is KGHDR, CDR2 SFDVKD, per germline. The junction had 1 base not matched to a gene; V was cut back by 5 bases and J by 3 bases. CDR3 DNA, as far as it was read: TGTGCCACCAGTGCAGGGGGCAAAGAGACC. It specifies CATSAGGKET. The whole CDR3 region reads CATSAGGKETQYF.

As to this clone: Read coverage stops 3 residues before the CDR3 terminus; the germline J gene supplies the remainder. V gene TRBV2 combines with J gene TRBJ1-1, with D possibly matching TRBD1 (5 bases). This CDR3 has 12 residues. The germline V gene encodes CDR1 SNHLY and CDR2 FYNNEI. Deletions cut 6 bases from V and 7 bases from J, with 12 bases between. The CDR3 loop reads CASRIGQLEAFF. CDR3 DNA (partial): TGTGCCAGCAGAATAGGACAACTTGAA.

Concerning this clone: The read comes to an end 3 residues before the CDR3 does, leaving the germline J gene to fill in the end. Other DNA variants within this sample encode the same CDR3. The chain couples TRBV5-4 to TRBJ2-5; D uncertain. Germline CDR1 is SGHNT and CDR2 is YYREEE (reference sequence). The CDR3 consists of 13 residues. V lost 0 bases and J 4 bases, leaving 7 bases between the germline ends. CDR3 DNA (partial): TGTGCCAGCAGCTTGGTGCCCGGAGAGACC. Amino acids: CASSLVPGET. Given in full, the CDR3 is CASSLVPGETQYF.

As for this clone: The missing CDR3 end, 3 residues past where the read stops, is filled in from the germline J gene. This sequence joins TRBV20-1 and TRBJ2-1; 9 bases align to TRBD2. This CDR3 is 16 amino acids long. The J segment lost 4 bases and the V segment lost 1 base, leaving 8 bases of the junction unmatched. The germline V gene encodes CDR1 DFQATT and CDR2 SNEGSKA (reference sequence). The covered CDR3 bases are TGCAGTGCTAGAGCCTTGGGCAGCGGGGGGTACAATGAG. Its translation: CSARALGSGGYNE. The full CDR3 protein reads CSARALGSGGYNEQFF.

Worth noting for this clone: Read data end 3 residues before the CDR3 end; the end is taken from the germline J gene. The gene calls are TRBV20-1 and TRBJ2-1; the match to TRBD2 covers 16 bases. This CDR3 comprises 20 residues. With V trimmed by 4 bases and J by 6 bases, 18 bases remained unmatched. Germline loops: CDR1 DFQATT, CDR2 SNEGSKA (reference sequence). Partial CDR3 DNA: TGCAGTGCTACCCCGGGACTAGCGGGGGGGCTCGGTGGTGGTTTCAATGAG. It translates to CSATPGLAGGLGGGFNE. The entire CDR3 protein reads CSATPGLAGGLGGGFNEQFF.

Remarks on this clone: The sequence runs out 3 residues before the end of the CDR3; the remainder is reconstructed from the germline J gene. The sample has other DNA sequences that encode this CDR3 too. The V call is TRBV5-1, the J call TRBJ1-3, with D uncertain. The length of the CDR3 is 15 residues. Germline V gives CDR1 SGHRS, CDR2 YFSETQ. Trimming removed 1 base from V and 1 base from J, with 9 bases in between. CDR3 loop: CASSLRVGSGNTIYF. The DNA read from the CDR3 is TGCGCCAGCAGCTTGCGTGTAGGGTCTGGAAACACC.

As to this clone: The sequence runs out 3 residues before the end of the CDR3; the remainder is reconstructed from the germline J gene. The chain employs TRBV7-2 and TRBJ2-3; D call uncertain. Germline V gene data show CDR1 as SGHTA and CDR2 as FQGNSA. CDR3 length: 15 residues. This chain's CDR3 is CASSLVENSNQPQYF. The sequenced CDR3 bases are TGTGCCAGCAGCTTGGTAGAGAATAGCAATCAGCCG.

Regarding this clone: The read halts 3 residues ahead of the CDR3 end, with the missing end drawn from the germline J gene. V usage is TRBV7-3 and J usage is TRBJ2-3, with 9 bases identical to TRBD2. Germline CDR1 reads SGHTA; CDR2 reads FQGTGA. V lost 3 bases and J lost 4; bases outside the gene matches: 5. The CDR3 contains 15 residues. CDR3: CASSFGGGASDTQYF. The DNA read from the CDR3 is TGTGCCAGCAGCTTCGGCGGGGGGGCCTCAGATACG.

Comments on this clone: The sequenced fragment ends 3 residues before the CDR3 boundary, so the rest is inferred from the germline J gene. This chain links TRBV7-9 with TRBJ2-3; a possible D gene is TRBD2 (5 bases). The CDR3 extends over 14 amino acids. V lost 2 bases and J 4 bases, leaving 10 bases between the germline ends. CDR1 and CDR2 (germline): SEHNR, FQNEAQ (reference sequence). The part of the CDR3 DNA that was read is TGTGCCAGCAGCTTATTGGACTTCTCAGATACG. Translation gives CASSLLDFSDT. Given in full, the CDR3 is CASSLLDFSDTQYF. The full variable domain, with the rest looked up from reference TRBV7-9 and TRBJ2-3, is DTGVSQNPRHKITKRGQNVTFRCDPISEHNRLYWYRQTLGQGPEFLTYFQNEAQLEKSRLLSDRFSAERPKGSFSTLEIQRTEQGDSAMYLCASSLLDFSDTQYFGPGTRLTVL.

Incomplete CDR3 DNA: TGCAGTGCTCCCAGGGTTGGCGGGGGGAACACCGGGGAG. It codes for CSAPRVGGGNTGE. In full, the CDR3 is CSAPRVGGGNTGELFF. The genes are TRBV20-1 and TRBJ2-2; the match to TRBD2 covers 7 bases. The read finishes 3 residues shy of the CDR3 end, and the germline J gene is used to complete it. Germline trimming cut 5 bases from V and 1 base from J; bases unmatched to any gene: 10. The CDR3 runs 16 residues. Germline V gene data show CDR1 as DFQATT and CDR2 as SNEGSKA (reference sequence).

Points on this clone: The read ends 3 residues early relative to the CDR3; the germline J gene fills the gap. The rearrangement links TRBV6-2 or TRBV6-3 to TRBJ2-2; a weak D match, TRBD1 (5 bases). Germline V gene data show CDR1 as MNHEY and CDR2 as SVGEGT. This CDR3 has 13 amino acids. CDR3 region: CASCRGGANVLFF. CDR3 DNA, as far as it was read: TGTGCCAGCTGTCGTGGTGGGGCCAACGTG.

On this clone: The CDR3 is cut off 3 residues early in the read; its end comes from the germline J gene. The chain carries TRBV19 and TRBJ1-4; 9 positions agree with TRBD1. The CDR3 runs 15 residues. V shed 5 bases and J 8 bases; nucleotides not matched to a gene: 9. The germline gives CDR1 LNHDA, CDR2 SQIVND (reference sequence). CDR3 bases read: TGTGCCAGTAGTCCTGGACAGGGGTTAAGGGAAAAA. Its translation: CASSPGQGLREK. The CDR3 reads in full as CASSPGQGLREKLFF.

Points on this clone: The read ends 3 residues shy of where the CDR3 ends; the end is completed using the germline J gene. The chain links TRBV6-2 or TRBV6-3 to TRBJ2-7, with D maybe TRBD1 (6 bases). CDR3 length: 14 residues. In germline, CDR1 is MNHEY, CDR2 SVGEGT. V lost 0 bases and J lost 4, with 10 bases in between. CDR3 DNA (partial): TGTGCCAGCAGTTACTCGGACAGCGTTTACGAG. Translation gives CASSYSDSVYE. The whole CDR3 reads CASSYSDSVYEQYF.

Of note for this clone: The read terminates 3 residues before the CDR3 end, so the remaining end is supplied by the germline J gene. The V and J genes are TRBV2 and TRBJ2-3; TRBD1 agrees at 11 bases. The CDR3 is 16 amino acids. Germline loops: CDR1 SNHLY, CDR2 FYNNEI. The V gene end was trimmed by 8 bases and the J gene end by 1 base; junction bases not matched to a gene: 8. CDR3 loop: CASPEDRGPGTDTQYF. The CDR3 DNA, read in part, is TGTGCCAGCCCAGAGGACAGGGGGCCGGGCACAGATACG. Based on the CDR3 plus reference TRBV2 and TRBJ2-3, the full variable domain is EPEVTQTPSHQVTQMGQEVILRCVPISNHLYFYWYRQILGQKVEFLVSFYNNEISEKSEIFDDQFSVERPDGSNFTLKIRSTKLEDSAMYFCASPEDRGPGTDTQYFGPGTRLTVL.

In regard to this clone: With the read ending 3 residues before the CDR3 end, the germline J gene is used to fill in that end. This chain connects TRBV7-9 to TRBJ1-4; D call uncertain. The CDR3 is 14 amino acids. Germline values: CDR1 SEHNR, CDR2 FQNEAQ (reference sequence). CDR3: CASSLGADNSPLFF. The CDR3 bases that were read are TGTGCCAGCAGCTTAGGGGCCGATAATTCACCA.

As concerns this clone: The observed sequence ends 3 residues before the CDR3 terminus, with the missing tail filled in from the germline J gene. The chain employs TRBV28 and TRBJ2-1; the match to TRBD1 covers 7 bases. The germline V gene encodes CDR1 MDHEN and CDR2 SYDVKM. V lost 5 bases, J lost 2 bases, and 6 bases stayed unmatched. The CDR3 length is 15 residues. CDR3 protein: CASSPWQGAYNEQFF. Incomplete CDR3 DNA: TGTGCCAGCAGTCCTTGGCAGGGGGCCTACAATGAG.

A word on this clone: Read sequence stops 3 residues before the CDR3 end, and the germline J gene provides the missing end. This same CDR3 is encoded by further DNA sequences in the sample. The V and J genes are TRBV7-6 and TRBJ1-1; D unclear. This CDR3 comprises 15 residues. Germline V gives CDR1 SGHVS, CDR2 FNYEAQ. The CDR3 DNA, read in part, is TGTGCCAGCAGTTCCGTAGCTAGCGGGGTGGAGACA. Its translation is CASSSVASGVET. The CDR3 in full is CASSSVASGVETAFF.

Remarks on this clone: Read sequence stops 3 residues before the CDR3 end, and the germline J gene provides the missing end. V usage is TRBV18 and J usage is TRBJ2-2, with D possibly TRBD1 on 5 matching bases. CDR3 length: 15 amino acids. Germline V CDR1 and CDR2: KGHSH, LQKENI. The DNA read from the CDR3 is TGTGCCAGCTCACCCCAGGCTTCTGGGGCCAACGTG. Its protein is CASSPQASGANV. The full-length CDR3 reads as CASSPQASGANVLFF.

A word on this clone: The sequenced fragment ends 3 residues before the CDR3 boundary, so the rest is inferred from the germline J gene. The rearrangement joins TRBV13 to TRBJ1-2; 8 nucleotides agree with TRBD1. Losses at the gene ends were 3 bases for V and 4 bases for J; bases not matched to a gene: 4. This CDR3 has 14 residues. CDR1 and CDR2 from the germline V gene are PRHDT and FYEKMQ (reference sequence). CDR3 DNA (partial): TGTGCCAGCAGCTTCCGACAGGGGCCCTATGGC. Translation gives CASSFRQGPYG. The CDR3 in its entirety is CASSFRQGPYGYTF.

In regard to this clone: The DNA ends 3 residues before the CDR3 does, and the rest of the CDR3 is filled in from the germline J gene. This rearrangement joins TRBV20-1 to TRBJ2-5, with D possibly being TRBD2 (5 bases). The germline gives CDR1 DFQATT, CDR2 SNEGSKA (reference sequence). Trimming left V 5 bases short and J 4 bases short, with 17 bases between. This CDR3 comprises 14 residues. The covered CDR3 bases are TGCAGTGCTCGGGGAGCGAGGGAGCGAGAGACC. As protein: CSARGARERET. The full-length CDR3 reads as CSARGARERETQYF.

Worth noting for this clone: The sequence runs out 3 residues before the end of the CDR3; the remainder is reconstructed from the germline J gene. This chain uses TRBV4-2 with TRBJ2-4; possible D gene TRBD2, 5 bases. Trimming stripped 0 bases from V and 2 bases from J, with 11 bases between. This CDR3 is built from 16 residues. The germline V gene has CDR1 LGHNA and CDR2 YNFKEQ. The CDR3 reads CASSQDLGGSKNIQYF. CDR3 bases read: TGTGCCAGCAGCCAAGATCTCGGCGGGTCCAAAAACATT.